This TCR beta chain stems from a study of CD8+ T cells in alopecia areata. This CDR3 spans 14 amino acids. Germline CDR1 is SGHRS and CDR2 is YFSETQ. Trimming at V came to 2 bases and at J to 3 bases, leaving 5 bases not matched to a gene. RNA was extracted and reverse transcribed into cDNA as the sequencing template. Profiling relied on immunoSEQ multiplex PCR, and the TCRdb table lists in-frame clones only, not all of them. The sample has roughly 190,000 clones; around 60% are singletons. The treatment denotes: oral pan-JAK inhibitor, 5-10 mg twice daily. The sorting of PBMCs gave CD4+ and CD8+ T cells. This clone appeared once.

This specimen was CD4+ T cells sorted from blood, taken at week 4, from a patient treated with tofacitinib. This TCR was recovered from a human donor with alopecia areata. The V and J genes are TRBV5-1 and TRBJ2-7; 7 positions match TRBD1. The CDR3 DNA sequence: TGCGCCAGCAGCTTCGGGACAGAAATCTACGAGCAGTACTTC. Protein sequence: CASSFGTEIYEQYF.